This T cell receptor (beta chain) comes out of a study of T cells in Graves' hyperthyroidism and ophthalmopathy. Study information: Peripheral blood collection took place at initial diagnosis, before any treatment. Findings and limits, study-wide: Ophthalmopathy prediction by the model preceded onset by a median approximately 5.9 months.

This clonotype was seen repeatedly, ten times or more. Its target is not known. The germline V gene encodes CDR1 MDHEN and CDR2 SYDVKM. The CDR3 contains 14 residues. The V gene lost 6 bases and the J gene lost 2 bases, with 13 bases spanning the gap. RNA transcripts provided the source from which TCR beta CDR3 regions were amplified. The HTBI primer set served for first-round RT-PCR of the TCR CDR3. TCRdb itself ran the multiplex PCR reads through MiXCR, one entry per CDR3 protein. Seen here are about 290,000 distinct CDR3 sequences, about an eighth observed once, and the top ten hold almost 8%. Disease duration under 2 months; hyperthyroidism patients were aged 18 to 65. The PBMCs had their origin in around 10 ml of fresh peripheral blood.

The source material was blood. This TCR was sampled from a woman aged 30 to 39 with Graves' hyperthyroidism that later progressed to Graves' ophthalmopathy. The V and J genes are TRBV28 and TRBJ1-2, with a tentative D call TRBD1 (6 bases). The CDR3 region is CASSTKQGNYGYTF. For the CDR3, the DNA is TGTGCCAGCAGCACGAAGCAGGGGAACTATGGCTACACCTTC.